Following are 10 T cell receptor beta chains from one sample sequenced in a study of blood T cell repertoires in COVID-19. The repertoire was sequenced with immunoSEQ multiplex PCR; TCRdb's copy has only in-frame clones and lacks some. The table includes 60,000 to 65,000 clones, roughly 80% detected once. Sequencing was carried out using peripheral blood. These receptors were taken from a man in his fifties or sixties with COVID-19, enrolled during active disease.

The table lists this clone with a count of one. The V and J genes are TRBV29-1 and TRBJ2-1; 11 bases fit TRBD2. The germline V gene encodes CDR1 SQVTM and CDR2 ANQGSEA. V dropped 6 bases and J dropped 5; count of bases not matched to a gene: 6. The CDR3 consists of 14 residues. The CDR3 sequence is CSVDLAGGHNEQFF. Written as DNA, the CDR3 is TGCAGCGTCGATCTAGCGGGGGGCCACAATGAGCAGTTCTTC.

The sample holds one count of this clone. The J gene is TRBJ2-4, the V gene TRBV27; 7 bases map to TRBD2. Germline V CDR1 and CDR2: MNHEY, SMNVEV (reference sequence). The CDR3 covers 18 residues. Unmatched junction bases numbered 17, after V lost 8 bases and J lost 1 base. DNA of the CDR3: TGTGCCAGCTATACCCCCTGGCTTGGGGAGGGTGCCAAAAACATTCAGTACTTC. Residues: CASYTPWLGEGAKNIQYF.

The V gene is TRBV5-5, the J gene TRBJ2-7; weak D call: TRBD1 (6 bases). Germline loops: CDR1 SGHKS, CDR2 YYEKEE (reference sequence). The CDR3 runs to 14 residues. The V end was cut by 2 bases, the J end by 2 bases, with 11 bases between. CDR3 protein: CASSLSGGPYEQYF. CDR3 bases: TGTGCCAGCAGCTTAAGTGGGGGCCCCTACGAGCAGTACTTC. The full variable domain, rest sourced from reference TRBV5-5 and TRBJ2-7, is DAGVTQSPTHLIKTRGQQVTLRCSPISGHKSVSWYQQVLGQGPQFIFQYYEKEERGRGNFPDRFSARQFPNYSSELNVNALLLGDSALYLCASSLSGGPYEQYFGPGTRLTVT.

This sequence joins TRBV27 and TRBJ2-3, with D possibly being TRBD2 (6 bases). V lost 5 bases and J 4 bases, leaving 19 bases between the germline ends. The CDR3 totals 16 residues. From germline, CDR1 is MNHEY and CDR2 SMNVEV (reference sequence). The CDR3 protein is CASSGLREIRADTQYF. In nucleotides, the CDR3 is TGTGCCAGCAGTGGACTGCGGGAAATTAGGGCAGATACGCAGTATTTT.

This chain uses TRBV30 with TRBJ1-5; D not resolved. V shed 0 bases and J shed 3 bases, with 9 bases lying between them. CDR3 length: 14 amino acids. CDR1 and CDR2 (germline): GTSNPN, SVGIG (reference sequence). CDR3 DNA: TGTGCCTGGAGTGTAGGAACAGTCAATCAGCCCCAGCATTTT. Translating gives CAWSVGTVNQPQHF.

The genes are TRBV30 and TRBJ1-1; 9 bases fit TRBD1. The CDR3 spans 14 residues. V was pared by 4 bases and J by 7 bases, with 10 bases of the junction left unmatched. CDR1 is GTSNPN, CDR2 SVGIG, per germline (reference sequence). The CDR3 DNA is TGTGCCTGGACTTTCAGGGACAGGGTGGTTGAAGCTTTCTTT. Translating it yields CAWTFRDRVVEAFF.

The chain combines TRBV3-1 (or the pseudogene TRBV3-2) with TRBJ2-1; 8 nucleotides line up with TRBD2. The CDR3 has 15 residues. Trimming took 1 base from V and 9 from J; bases not matched to a gene: 8. The germline gives CDR1 LGHDT, CDR2 YNNKEL (reference sequence). This CDR3 reads CASSQVAGRAIEQFF. In DNA form, the CDR3 reads TGTGCCAGCAGCCAAGTTGCCGGGAGGGCCATTGAGCAGTTCTTC.

The chain links TRBV30 to TRBJ1-5; 7 bases agree with TRBD1. This CDR3 has 13 residues. With V trimmed by 1 base and J by 8 bases, 5 bases remained unmatched. The germline V gene encodes CDR1 GTSNPN and CDR2 SVGIG (reference sequence). The CDR3 DNA is TGTGCCTGGAGTGGACAGGGCTATAAGCCCCAGCATTTT. Its translation: CAWSGQGYKPQHF. The variable domain in full, completed from reference TRBV30 and TRBJ1-5, reads SQTIHQWPATLVQPVGSPLSLECTVEGTSNPNLYWYRQAAGRGLQLLFYSVGIGQISSEVPQNLSASRPQDRQFILSSKKLLLSDSGFYLCAWSGQGYKPQHFGDGTRLSIL.

This clone was observed a few times. The chain couples TRBV6-5 to TRBJ1-5; no firm D call. CDR3 size: 11 residues. Germline lookup yields CDR1 MNHEY and CDR2 SVGAGI. Trimming removed 8 bases at V and 7 bases at J, with 9 bases between. The CDR3 sequence: CASGGPQPQHF. In DNA form, the CDR3 reads TGTGCCAGCGGAGGCCCCCAGCCCCAGCATTTT.

This chain links TRBV7-3 with TRBJ1-1, with TRBD1 matching 9 bases. Per germline, CDR1 SGHTA and CDR2 FQGTGA. CDR3 length: 14 residues. The ends lost 0 bases at V and 5 bases at J; junction bases unmatched: 1. Here the CDR3 reads CASSLTGTGTEAFF. As DNA, the CDR3 is TGTGCCAGCAGCTTAACTGGGACAGGGACTGAAGCTTTCTTT.